This T cell receptor (beta chain) was profiled in a study of tumor-infiltrating lymphocytes in oesophageal squamous cell carcinoma. The ends were cut back, 4 bases at V and 3 bases at J, with 13 bases in the middle. Germline CDR1 MNHNS, CDR2 SASEGT. The CDR3 is 14 residues long. This clonotype is medium-sized (0.01 to 0.1%) by share. MiXCR, run by TCRdb on the PCR reads, gives a single entry per CDR3 protein. The repertoire has 10,000 to 15,000 distinct CDR3 sequences, 50% to 65% of them found once; the top ten carry 32%. Sequencing input: esophageal tumor tissue. The genes are TRBV6-1 and TRBJ2-7; perhaps TRBD2 as D (6 bases). The origin of this receptor is a female donor with esophageal squamous cell carcinoma. This chain's CDR3 is CASSAAGLIYEQYF. The CDR3 nucleotides are TGTGCCAGCAGTGCCGCGGGACTTATCTACGAGCAGTACTTC.